A single sample is the source of the 16 T cell receptor beta chains below, sequenced in a study of identical twins. TCRdb passed the 5' RACE reads through MiXCR, listing each CDR3 protein once. The sample comprises 1.5 million or so distinct CDR3 sequences, under 35% of which are singletons, and about 0.27% rests with the top ten. Sequenced input: cord blood. The receptors originated from a newborn girl in good health.

This clonotype has just a few counts. The chain employs TRBV3-1 and TRBJ2-5; D perhaps matches TRBD2 (5 bases). The germline gives CDR1 LGHDT, CDR2 YNNKEL (reference sequence). V was shortened by 3 bases and J by 11 bases, with 10 bases between the two germline ends. The length of the CDR3 is 11 residues. The CDR3 DNA follows: TGTGCCAGCAGCCAGTCGAGGGAGCAGTACTTC. Its translation: CASSQSREQYF.

This clonotype was counted once. Being one base from a much bigger clone, this may be a read error. V usage is TRBV10-3 and J usage is TRBJ2-5; D gene ambiguous. The CDR3 totals 13 residues. Trimming pared 3 bases from V and 11 bases from J, leaving 16 bases between. Germline assignment: CDR1 ENHRY and CDR2 SYGVKD. CDR3 in DNA: TGTGCCATCAGTGAAATAGCTTACAATGAGCAGTACTTC. As protein: CAISEIAYNEQYF.

The chain joins TRBV7-9 to TRBJ2-3; 11 bases are shared with TRBD1. V dropped 3 bases and J dropped 3; count of bases not matched to a gene: 14. The CDR3 contains 19 residues. CDR1 and CDR2 from the germline V gene are SEHNR and FQNEAQ (reference sequence). The CDR3 sequence is CASSFLFSSGQGGTDTQYF. The CDR3 nucleotides are TGTGCCAGCAGCTTTCTATTCAGTTCGGGACAGGGGGGTACAGATACGCAGTATTTT.

The chain combines TRBV20-1 with TRBJ2-7; D gene unclear. V was trimmed by 2 bases and J by 1 base, leaving 15 bases between them. The germline V gene encodes CDR1 DFQATT and CDR2 SNEGSKA (reference sequence). CDR3 length: 15 residues. The CDR3 nucleotides are TGCAGTGCTAGAAAGATAGGCACCTTATCCTACGAGCAGTACTTC. Its protein product is CSARKIGTLSYEQYF.

This clonotype showed up just a few times. The chain joins TRBV2 to TRBJ2-1; 13 nucleotides agree with TRBD2. The germline gives CDR1 SNHLY, CDR2 FYNNEI. This CDR3 is 17 amino acids long. V lost 6 bases to trimming and J lost 1 base; unmatched junction nucleotides: 6. The CDR3 bases are TGTGCCAGCAGCCGACTAGCGGGGGGCGGATCCTACAATGAGCAGTTCTTC. Residues: CASSRLAGGGSYNEQFF.

The V gene is TRBV6-1, the J gene TRBJ1-2; 9 bases are shared with TRBD1. The junction had 9 bases not matched to a gene; V was cut back by 6 bases and J by 7 bases. Looked up from germline, CDR1 is MNHNS and CDR2 is SASEGT. This CDR3 region has 14 residues. The CDR3 is CASRAPGQGGGYTF. The CDR3 coding sequence is TGTGCCAGCAGAGCCCCGGGACAGGGCGGTGGCTACACCTTC.

Many counts were recorded for this clonotype. The rearrangement uses TRBV5-1 and TRBJ1-2; TRBD1 aligns across 7 bases. The CDR3 has 14 residues. The V and J ends lost 3 bases and 2 bases, in that order; junction bases with no gene match: 4. Germline CDR1 SGHRS, CDR2 YFSETQ. The CDR3 DNA follows: TGCGCCAGCAGCTCGTCGGACAGGAACTATGGCTACACCTTC. Translated, it gives CASSSSDRNYGYTF.

This clonotype has at least ten counts. The chain recombines TRBV4-2 with TRBJ1-1; D unresolved. Trimming took 0 bases from V and 1 from J, leaving 12 bases between them. Germline V lookup: CDR1 LGHNA, CDR2 YNFKEQ. This CDR3 has 16 residues. CDR3 nucleotide sequence: TGTGCCAGCAGCCAAGAGGTAGGTGCGGGGAACACTGAAGCTTTCTTT. Protein sequence: CASSQEVGAGNTEAFF.

This clonotype was recorded a few times. The chain couples TRBV29-1 to TRBJ1-1, with unresolved D. The germline V gene encodes CDR1 SQVTM and CDR2 ANQGSEA. V was clipped by 3 bases and J by 1 base, with 6 bases between them. This CDR3 spans 12 amino acids. The CDR3 DNA follows: TGCAGCGTTGAGCTTCAGAACACTGAAGCTTTCTTT. Its translation is CSVELQNTEAFF. Full variable domain (missing parts from reference TRBV29-1 and TRBJ1-1): SAVISQKPSRDICQRGTSLTIQCQVDSQVTMMFWYRQQPGQSLTLIATANQGSEATYESGFVIDKFPISRPNLTFSTLTVSNMSPEDSSIYLCSVELQNTEAFFGQGTRLTVV.

This rearrangement joins TRBV6-1 to TRBJ1-1; 8 nucleotides agree with TRBD1. This CDR3 is built from 15 residues. Losses at the gene ends were 2 bases for V and 8 bases for J; bases not matched to a gene: 10. Germline V gene sequence: CDR1 MNHNS, CDR2 SASEGT. CDR3 DNA: TGTGCCAGCAGTGAAATCAGGCCCGGGACAGGCGAAGCTTTCTTT. It yields the protein CASSEIRPGTGEAFF.

This clonotype was detected only a few times. The chain links TRBV29-1 to TRBJ2-6; 11 nucleotides agree with TRBD2. CDR3 length equals 16 residues. Germline V gene sequence: CDR1 SQVTM, CDR2 ANQGSEA. V trimming: 4 bases; J trimming: 0 bases; junction bases outside the gene matches: 2. The CDR3, as DNA: TGCAGCGTTGGGGGACTAGCGGACTCTGGGGCCAACGTCCTGACTTTC. Translating gives CSVGGLADSGANVLTF. Full variable domain (remainder filled in from reference TRBV29-1 and TRBJ2-6): SAVISQKPSRDICQRGTSLTIQCQVDSQVTMMFWYRQQPGQSLTLIATANQGSEATYESGFVIDKFPISRPNLTFSTLTVSNMSPEDSSIYLCSVGGLADSGANVLTFGAGSRLTVL.

The chain links TRBV20-1 to TRBJ2-1; no definite D call. V dropped 4 bases and J dropped 13 bases, with 17 bases sitting between them. CDR3 length equals 12 residues. Per germline, CDR1 DFQATT and CDR2 SNEGSKA (reference sequence). DNA of the CDR3: TGCAGTGCTAACCACGGCGATATTGGACAGTTCTTC. It encodes CSANHGDIGQFF.

This chain connects TRBV28 to TRBJ2-2; 10 bases align to TRBD2. J lost 4 bases, V lost 0 bases, and 11 bases had no gene match. This CDR3 region has 19 residues. Germline V CDR1 and CDR2: MDHEN, SYDVKM. In DNA, the CDR3 is TGTGCCAGCAGTTTATGGGTCTGGGTCAGCGGGAGGGCCACCGGGGAGCTGTTTTTT. Residues: CASSLWVWVSGRATGELFF. Combining the CDR3 with reference TRBV28 and TRBJ2-2 gives the whole variable domain DVKVTQSSRYLVKRTGEKVFLECVQDMDHENMFWYRQDPGLGLRLIYFSYDVKMKEKGDIPEGYSVSREKKERFSLILESASTNQTSMYLCASSLWVWVSGRATGELFFGEGSRLTVL.

The chain has TRBV6-5 and TRBJ1-1; TRBD1 aligns across 10 bases. Germline CDR1 is MNHEY and CDR2 is SVGAGI. After removal of 5 bases from V and 3 bases from J, the junction contained 6 bases not matched to a gene. This CDR3 is built from 15 residues. The CDR3 here is CASSGDRGPYTEAFF. The CDR3 DNA sequence: TGTGCCAGCAGTGGGGACAGGGGTCCGTACACTGAAGCTTTCTTT.

This clonotype showed up just a few times. The chain employs TRBV10-3 and TRBJ1-6; D ambiguous. The V end was cut by 3 bases, the J end by 7 bases, with 7 bases between. CDR3 length: 13 amino acids. Germline V CDR1 and CDR2: ENHRY, SYGVKD. The DNA of the CDR3 is TGTGCCATCAGTGAAACAAAAAATTCACCCCTCCACTTT. Amino acids: CAISETKNSPLHF.

About this clonotype itself: The junction departs from germline at one end; a sequencing error may be responsible. The gene calls are TRBV11-2 and TRBJ2-1; D ambiguous. The CDR3 has 15 residues. Germline CDR1 and CDR2: SGHAT and FQNNGV. The CDR3 region has the DNA TGTGCCAGCAGCTTAGTTGCAACGATCTACAATGAGCGGTTCTTC. Protein product: CASSLVATIYNERFF.